Included here is one TCR beta chain sequence, with context. Its antigen remains unknown. This sample is part of a study of CD8 T cells in ankylosing spondylitis. Study outcomes and limitations: Previously reported in reactive arthritis synovial fluid and blood were some of the motif variants.

Construction of TCR beta libraries was performed using quantitative 5'-RACE with molecular barcodes. MiXCR was run by TCRdb on the 5' RACE reads, yielding one entry per CDR3 protein. The sample lists approximately 220,000 distinct CDR3 sequences; 20% to 30% were seen once. The CDR3 loop spans 15 amino acids. V was clipped by 4 bases and J by 2 bases, with 12 bases between them. Germline V gene lookup returns CDR1 MGHRA and CDR2 YSYEKL. Material for sequencing was blood, either unsorted or a sorted T cell fraction (not recorded which). This chain uses TRBV4-1 with TRBJ2-1; maybe TRBD2 (6 bases). This sequence originates from a male donor with ankylosing spondylitis or in good health (not recorded which). Here the CDR3 DNA reads TGCGCCAGCAGCCCCATTGGCGGGACCTACAATGAGCAGTTCTTC. It yields the protein CASSPIGGTYNEQFF.